These 11 T cell receptor beta chains originate from one sample sequenced in a study of cytomegalovirus exposure and HLA in healthy donors. The primer mix had 60 Vbeta and 13 Jbeta primers. TCRdb keeps only in-frame clones here, not all; method: immunoSEQ multiplex PCR. The sample lists tens of thousands of clones, 60% to 80% occurring once. Sequenced: PBMCs. The receptors come from a man aged 35 to 55 in good health and CMV-seropositive.

This clone was observed a single time. The gene calls are TRBV2 and TRBJ1-3, with D maybe TRBD1 (5 bases). This CDR3 region has 15 residues. The germline gives CDR1 SNHLY, CDR2 FYNNEI. V was clipped by 4 bases and J by 2 bases, with 12 bases between them. The CDR3 nucleotides read TGTGCCAGCAGTGGACAGCTCGCGCCTGGAAACACCATATATTTT. It translates to CASSGQLAPGNTIYF.

The rearrangement uses TRBV11-2 and TRBJ2-4; 12 bases fit TRBD2. Trimming at V came to 5 bases and at J to 3 bases, leaving 8 bases not matched to a gene. Germline assignment: CDR1 SGHAT and CDR2 FQNNGV. The CDR3 sequence is 17 residues long. The CDR3: CASSPPRLAGDKNIQYF. In DNA, the CDR3 is TGTGCCAGCAGCCCCCCTCGACTAGCGGGGGACAAAAACATTCAGTACTTC.

The chain combines TRBV4-3 with TRBJ2-2; TRBD2 agrees at 8 bases. The CDR3 is made up of 15 amino acids. The germline gives CDR1 LGHNA, CDR2 YSLEER. Trimming took 0 bases from V and 7 from J; bases not matched to a gene: 4. CDR3 protein: CASSQDSGVDGELFF. The CDR3 DNA sequence: TGCGCCAGCAGCCAAGATAGCGGGGTAGACGGGGAGCTGTTTTTT.

This sequence joins TRBV19 and TRBJ1-2; 8 nucleotides match TRBD1. This CDR3 is built from 15 residues. Germline V gene data show CDR1 as LNHDA and CDR2 as SQIVND (reference sequence). V gave up 10 bases and J gave up 4 bases; unmatched junction bases: 14. The DNA for the CDR3 is TGTGCCACCCACCCGGCGGATCAGGGGGCCTATGGCTACACCTTC. This encodes CATHPADQGAYGYTF.

The genes are TRBV6-1 and TRBJ1-2, with TRBD1 identical over 7 bases. Trimming cost V 4 bases and J 7 bases; bases outside gene matches: 3. The CDR3 is made up of 12 amino acids. CDR1 MNHNS and CDR2 SASEGT come from the germline V gene. This chain's CDR3 is CASSGQGSGYTF. CDR3 in DNA: TGTGCCAGCAGTGGACAGGGCTCTGGCTACACCTTC.

The V gene is TRBV7-8, the J gene TRBJ1-1; the D gene is possibly TRBD1 (6 bases). The CDR3 is 13 amino acids. CDR1 is SGHVS and CDR2 is FQNEAQ in the germline V gene. Deletions cut 7 bases from V and 3 bases from J, with 12 bases between. The CDR3 here is CASTTQGYTEAFF. The CDR3, as DNA: TGTGCCAGCACCACCCAGGGGTACACTGAAGCTTTCTTT.

CDR3 in amino acids: CASSLSEREQETQYF. The CDR3 DNA sequence: TGTGCCAGCAGCCTCTCGGAGAGGGAGCAAGAGACCCAGTACTTC. V gene TRBV7-6 combines with J gene TRBJ2-5, with D possibly TRBD2 on 5 matching bases. The CDR3 has 15 amino acids. V lost 5 bases to trimming and J lost 2 bases, with 15 bases between them. Germline V CDR1 and CDR2: SGHVS, FNYEAQ. The full variable domain, its missing parts supplied by reference TRBV7-6 and TRBJ2-5, is GAGVSQSPRYKVTKRGQDVALRCDPISGHVSLYWYRQALGQGPEFLTYFNYEAQQDKSGLPNDRFSAERPEGSISTLTIQRTEQRDSAMYRCASSLSEREQETQYFGPGTRLLVL.

A note on this clone: The junction differs from germline at one of its ends, possibly a read error. The chain links TRBV7-9 to TRBJ2-3; 10 nucleotides match TRBD1. The CDR3 covers 18 residues. CDR1 and CDR2 from the germline V gene are SEHNR and FQNEAQ (reference sequence). DNA of the CDR3: TGTTCCAGCAGGTTACCGATAGGGACAGGGGACGGAGCAGATACGCAGTATTTT. The encoded protein is CSSRLPIGTGDGADTQYF.

This clone was detected a few times. The chain recombines TRBV19 with TRBJ1-6; the D gene is possibly TRBD1 (6 bases). Germline values: CDR1 LNHDA, CDR2 SQIVND (reference sequence). With 4 bases removed from V and 7 bases from J, the gap between germline ends came to 11 bases. This CDR3 region has 14 residues. The DNA of the CDR3 is TGTGCCAGTAGTACCCGGGACACCAATTCACCCCTCCACTTT. It codes for CASSTRDTNSPLHF.

The rearrangement uses TRBV6-1 and TRBJ1-5; 7 nucleotides match TRBD1. CDR1 and CDR2 (germline): MNHNS, SASEGT. The CDR3 totals 15 residues. Unmatched junction bases numbered 7, after V lost 6 bases and J lost 2 bases. As DNA, the CDR3 is TGTGCCAGCAGACGTACAGGGGAGGGCAATCAGCCCCAGCATTTT. It is translated as CASRRTGEGNQPQHF.

Turning to this clone: This same CDR3 is encoded by further DNA sequences in the sample. V gene TRBV14 combines with J gene TRBJ1-1, with 10 positions matching TRBD1. This CDR3 is 18 amino acids long. The germline CDR1 and CDR2 sequences are SGHDN and FVKESK. V was pared by 2 bases and J by 2 bases, with 11 bases of the junction left unmatched. The CDR3 DNA reads TGTGCCAGCAGCCAAAATTGGGGGACAGGGGCCTTAAACACTGAAGCTTTCTTT. Encoded protein: CASSQNWGTGALNTEAFF.